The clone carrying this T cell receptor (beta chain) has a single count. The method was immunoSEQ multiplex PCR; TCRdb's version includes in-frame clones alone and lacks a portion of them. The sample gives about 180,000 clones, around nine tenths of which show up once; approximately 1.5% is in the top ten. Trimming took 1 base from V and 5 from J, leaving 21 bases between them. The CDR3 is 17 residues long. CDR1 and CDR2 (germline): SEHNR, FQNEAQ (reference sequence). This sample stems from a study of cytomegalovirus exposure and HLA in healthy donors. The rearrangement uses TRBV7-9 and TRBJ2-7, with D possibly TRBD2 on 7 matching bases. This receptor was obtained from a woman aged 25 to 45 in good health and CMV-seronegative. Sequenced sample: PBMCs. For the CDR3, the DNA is TGTGCCAGCAGCTTAGTCACGGGGGGCCTCCCGGACAACGAGCAGTACTTC. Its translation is CASSLVTGGLPDNEQYF.